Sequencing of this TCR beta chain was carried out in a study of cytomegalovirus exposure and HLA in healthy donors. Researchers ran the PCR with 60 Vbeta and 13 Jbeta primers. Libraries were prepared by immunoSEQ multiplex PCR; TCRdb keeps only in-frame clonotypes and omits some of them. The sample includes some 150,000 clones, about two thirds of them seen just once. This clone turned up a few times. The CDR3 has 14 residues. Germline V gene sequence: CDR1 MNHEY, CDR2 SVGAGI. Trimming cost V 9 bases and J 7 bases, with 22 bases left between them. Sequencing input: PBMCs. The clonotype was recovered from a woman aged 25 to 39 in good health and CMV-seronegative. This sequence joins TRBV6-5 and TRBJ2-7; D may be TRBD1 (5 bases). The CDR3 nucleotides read TGTGCCAGTAGAAGGGGTTCGGGTTTATGGGAGCAGTACTTC. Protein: CASRRGSGLWEQYF.